The 25 T cell receptor beta chains presented below share a single source sample, sequenced in a study of T cell responses to AZD1222 COVID-19 vaccine listed by TCRdb under 2021. What this sample's time point label stands for: baseline before first vaccination. According to the study, the label for this sample's treatment or condition signals: meningococcal conjugate vaccine given as trial control. The library was built by means of the immunoSEQ multiplex PCR assay. Here the immuneACCESS table is served through TCRdb, limited to in-frame sequences with V and J called. Missing clones are a known gap in these copies; in checked studies unresolved V genes cover under half, and the rest lacks a known reason. The sample table records some 150,000 clones; roughly 88% of these occur just once. About 3.2% of the sample goes to the ten largest clones. Sequencing used peripheral blood, obtained on day 0 of MenACWY control vaccination. These receptors were obtained from an adult in good health.

This clone was seen only a few times. The rearrangement links TRBV19 to TRBJ2-1; 8 bases agree with TRBD2. The junction had 3 bases not matched to a gene; V was cut back by 7 bases and J by 1 base. CDR1 is LNHDA and CDR2 is SQIVND in the germline V gene (reference sequence). This CDR3 is built from 14 residues. CDR3 nucleotides: TGTGCCAGTATGGCGGGAGGATCCTACAATGAGCAGTTCTTC. The encoded protein is CASMAGGSYNEQFF.

The V and J genes are TRBV20-1 and TRBJ2-7, with no clear D. The CDR3 covers 14 residues. V lost 3 bases and J lost 0, with 12 bases in between. The germline CDR1 and CDR2 sequences are DFQATT and SNEGSKA (reference sequence). The CDR3 region has the DNA TGCAGTGCTAGTAGGCAGCCCCTCTCCTACGAGCAGTACTTC. Residues: CSASRQPLSYEQYF.

This rearrangement joins TRBV7-8 to TRBJ2-3; 7 positions agree with TRBD1. Per germline, CDR1 SGHVS and CDR2 FQNEAQ. The ends lost 2 bases at V and 4 bases at J; junction bases unmatched: 9. This CDR3 is 16 amino acids long. Written as DNA, the CDR3 is TGTGCCAGCAGCTTATTGGCCAGCAGGGGGTCAGATACGCAGTATTTT. Translated: CASSLLASRGSDTQYF.

The chain uses TRBV3-1 (or the pseudogene TRBV3-2) and TRBJ2-7; 13 bases map to TRBD2. J lost 3 bases, V lost 4 bases, and 3 bases had no gene match. From germline, CDR1 is LGHDT and CDR2 YNNKEL (reference sequence). The CDR3 is made up of 15 amino acids. DNA of the CDR3: TGTGCCAGCAGCCGAGGGACTAGCGGGATCTACGAGCAGTACTTC. This translates into CASSRGTSGIYEQYF.

The chain combines TRBV6-2 or TRBV6-3 with TRBJ1-1; TRBD1 matches at 9 bases. The CDR3 sequence is 16 residues long. J gave up 2 bases and V 5 bases, and 9 bases lay outside the gene matches. The germline V gene has CDR1 MNHEY and CDR2 SVGEGT. CDR3: CASSTRGQGYNTEAFF. As DNA, the CDR3 is TGTGCCAGCAGTACACGGGGACAGGGCTACAACACTGAAGCTTTCTTT.

This chain joins TRBV5-4 and TRBJ1-2, with a tentative D call TRBD1 (6 bases). Per the germline V gene, CDR1 is SGHNT and CDR2 is YYREEE (reference sequence). V was cut by 5 bases and J by 5 bases, with 16 bases left in between. The CDR3 runs 14 residues. CDR3: CASRARGASYGYTF. The CDR3 DNA follows: TGTGCCAGCAGGGCGAGGGGGGCCTCATATGGCTACACCTTC.

The rearrangement links TRBV9 to TRBJ2-7; TRBD1 aligns across 8 bases. CDR1 and CDR2 (germline): SGDLS, YYNGEE. The V gene end was trimmed by 3 bases and the J gene end by 3 bases; junction bases not matched to a gene: 5. The CDR3 spans 14 residues. CDR3 region: CASSAGTGNYEQYF. The CDR3 region has the DNA TGTGCCAGCAGCGCGGGGACAGGCAACTACGAGCAGTACTTC.

The rearrangement joins TRBV5-1 to TRBJ2-5; 10 positions agree with TRBD2. The CDR3 contains 16 residues. CDR1 and CDR2 (germline): SGHRS, YFSETQ. The V segment lost 0 bases and the J segment 1 base; nucleotides outside the gene matches: 3. CDR3 DNA: TGCGCCAGCAGCTTGGATCGGACTAGCGGCCAAGAGACCCAGTACTTC. This encodes CASSLDRTSGQETQYF.

The chain carries TRBV5-1 and TRBJ1-2; 8 bases fit TRBD1. Germline CDR1 SGHRS, CDR2 YFSETQ. The CDR3 runs to 15 residues. V shed 0 bases, J shed 1 base, and the junction held 2 bases outside the gene matches. The CDR3 loop reads CASSLAGGNNYGYTF. CDR3 sequence (DNA): TGCGCCAGCAGCTTGGCAGGGGGCAATAACTATGGCTACACCTTC.

This clone came up a few times. The rearrangement joins TRBV11-3 to TRBJ1-6, with D possibly being TRBD1 (5 bases). Germline V gene lookup returns CDR1 SGHNT and CDR2 YENEEA. The CDR3 sequence is 16 residues long. Deletions cut 3 bases from V and 5 bases from J, with 14 bases between. CDR3 DNA: TGTGCCAGCAGCTTGGGAACAGGTTCAAATAATTCACCCCTCCACTTT. Amino acids: CASSLGTGSNNSPLHF.

This clone was observed a single time. The J gene is TRBJ1-1, the V gene TRBV19; 12 bases line up with TRBD1. V trimming: 3 bases; J trimming: 1 base; junction bases outside the gene matches: 3. Germline CDR1 reads LNHDA; CDR2 reads SQIVND (reference sequence). This CDR3 spans 16 amino acids. CDR3 sequence reads: CASSMGQGAGNTEAFF. The CDR3 DNA reads TGTGCCAGTAGTATGGGACAGGGGGCAGGGAACACTGAAGCTTTCTTT.

The rearrangement links TRBV11-3 to TRBJ2-7, with TRBD1 identical over 10 bases. This CDR3 has 14 residues. V dropped 5 bases and J dropped 3; count of bases not matched to a gene: 4. Germline-derived CDR1 and CDR2 are SGHNT and YENEEA. This CDR3 is CASSAGTGVYEQYF. CDR3 coding DNA: TGTGCCAGCAGCGCCGGGACAGGGGTCTACGAGCAGTACTTC. Supplemented by reference TRBV11-3 and TRBJ2-7, the full variable domain reads EAGVVQSPRYKIIEKKQPVAFWCNPISGHNTLYWYLQNLGQGPELLIRYENEEAVDDSQLPKDRFSAERLKGVDSTLKIQPAELGDSAVYLCASSAGTGVYEQYFGPGTRLTVT.

This chain uses TRBV5-1 with TRBJ2-6; maybe TRBD1 (5 bases). V was cut by 3 bases and J by 0 bases, with 10 bases left in between. The length of the CDR3 is 16 residues. Germline loops: CDR1 SGHRS, CDR2 YFSETQ. The CDR3: CASSSRAPSGANVLTF. The CDR3 nucleotides read TGCGCCAGCAGCTCCAGGGCCCCCTCTGGGGCCAACGTCCTGACTTTC.

The chain couples TRBV19 to TRBJ2-6; D is undetermined. The germline CDR1 and CDR2 sequences are LNHDA and SQIVND (reference sequence). This CDR3 has 17 amino acids. V lost 5 bases and J 0 bases, leaving 14 bases between the germline ends. CDR3 amino acids: CASSDRAELSGANVLTF. CDR3 in DNA: TGTGCCAGTAGTGATAGGGCAGAACTCTCTGGGGCCAACGTCCTGACTTTC.

V gene TRBV5-1 combines with J gene TRBJ1-1; D gene ambiguous. CDR3 length: 13 amino acids. Trimming took 4 bases from V and 0 from J, leaving 7 bases between them. Germline V gene lookup returns CDR1 SGHRS and CDR2 YFSETQ. The CDR3 spells CASSASLNTEAFF. DNA for the CDR3: TGCGCCAGCAGCGCCTCACTGAACACTGAAGCTTTCTTT.

The rearrangement joins TRBV11-2 to TRBJ2-5; no clear D gene. With 4 bases removed from V and 5 bases from J, the gap between germline ends came to 17 bases. Germline CDR1 and CDR2: SGHAT and FQNNGV. This CDR3 has 15 residues. The DNA of the CDR3 is TGTGCCAGCAGCTCAATTTCTACCGGCTGGGAGACCCAGTACTTC. Translation gives CASSSISTGWETQYF.

The chain joins TRBV5-5 to TRBJ1-2; D gene uncertain. The germline V gene has CDR1 SGHKS and CDR2 YYEKEE (reference sequence). Deletions cut 1 base from V and 2 bases from J, with 9 bases between. The CDR3 is made up of 14 amino acids. CDR3 nucleotides: TGTGCCAGCAGCTTGACAACAGTCAACTATGGCTACACCTTC. This encodes CASSLTTVNYGYTF. Combining the CDR3 with reference TRBV5-5 and TRBJ1-2 gives the whole variable domain DAGVTQSPTHLIKTRGQQVTLRCSPISGHKSVSWYQQVLGQGPQFIFQYYEKEERGRGNFPDRFSARQFPNYSSELNVNALLLGDSALYLCASSLTTVNYGYTFGSGTRLTVV.

The rearrangement uses TRBV28 and TRBJ1-2, with D hard to call. The CDR3 consists of 14 residues. CDR1 and CDR2 from the germline V gene are MDHEN and SYDVKM. V lost 1 base, J lost 8 bases, and 14 bases lay in between. The CDR3 sequence is CASSLLGSVRGYTF. The CDR3, as DNA: TGTGCCAGCAGTTTATTAGGTAGTGTTCGAGGCTACACCTTC.

V and J are TRBV5-6 and TRBJ1-1; 7 bases fit TRBD1. Germline V gene sequence: CDR1 SGHDT, CDR2 YYEEEE. CDR3 length: 15 amino acids. V trimming: 3 bases; J trimming: 5 bases; junction bases outside the gene matches: 10. CDR3: CASSSSTGYWTEAFF. The CDR3 bases are TGTGCCAGCAGCTCATCGACAGGGTATTGGACTGAAGCTTTCTTT.

This clone has a single count. The chain couples TRBV7-2 to TRBJ1-2, with D unresolved. The CDR3 runs to 12 residues. Trimming removed 0 bases at V and 8 bases at J, with 7 bases between. Germline CDR1 is SGHTA and CDR2 is FQGNSA. The CDR3 region is CASSLAGGGYTF. CDR3 bases: TGTGCCAGCAGCTTAGCGGGAGGCGGCTACACCTTC.

The V call is TRBV4-3, the J call TRBJ1-1; D remains unclear. CDR3 length: 15 amino acids. Germline assignment: CDR1 LGHNA and CDR2 YSLEER. With 5 bases removed from V and 5 bases from J, the gap between germline ends came to 18 bases. DNA of the CDR3: TGCGCCAGCAGCTTGGGGATTGGGTCGACAACTGAAGCTTTCTTT. Translated: CASSLGIGSTTEAFF.

This sequence joins TRBV11-3 and TRBJ1-1, with D possibly matching TRBD1 (6 bases). V dropped 1 base and J dropped 7 bases, with 7 bases sitting between them. The CDR3 runs to 12 residues. CDR1 is SGHNT, CDR2 YENEEA, per germline. The CDR3 here is CASSLGGHEAFF. CDR3 DNA: TGTGCCAGCAGCTTAGGGGGACATGAAGCTTTCTTT.

The rearrangement links TRBV4-3 to TRBJ2-7; possibly TRBD2 for D (5 bases). The CDR3 is 15 amino acids. Trimming cost V 0 bases and J 6 bases, with 15 bases left between them. From germline, CDR1 is LGHNA and CDR2 YSLEER. This chain's CDR3 is CASSQDLRGMIEQYF. The CDR3 DNA is TGCGCCAGCAGCCAAGATCTTCGAGGGATGATCGAGCAGTACTTC.

This clone was seen a handful of times. V is TRBV30 and J is TRBJ2-2; no clear D gene. CDR3 length: 15 residues. Germline CDR1 and CDR2: GTSNPN and SVGIG (reference sequence). V dropped 1 base and J dropped 1 base, with 10 bases sitting between them. The CDR3 region has the DNA TGTGCCTGGAGTGGAGGCAGGCAGAACACCGGGGAGCTGTTTTTT. Protein sequence: CAWSGGRQNTGELFF.

The gene calls are TRBV6-4 and TRBJ1-5; a possible D gene is TRBD1 (5 bases). Germline assignment: CDR1 MRHNA and CDR2 SNTAGT. The CDR3 sequence is 16 residues long. V dropped 2 bases and J dropped 6 bases, with 17 bases sitting between them. The DNA for the CDR3 is TGTGCCAGCAGTGACCCTGGACCGGGGGGGGGTCAGCCCCAGCATTTT. It yields the protein CASSDPGPGGGQPQHF.